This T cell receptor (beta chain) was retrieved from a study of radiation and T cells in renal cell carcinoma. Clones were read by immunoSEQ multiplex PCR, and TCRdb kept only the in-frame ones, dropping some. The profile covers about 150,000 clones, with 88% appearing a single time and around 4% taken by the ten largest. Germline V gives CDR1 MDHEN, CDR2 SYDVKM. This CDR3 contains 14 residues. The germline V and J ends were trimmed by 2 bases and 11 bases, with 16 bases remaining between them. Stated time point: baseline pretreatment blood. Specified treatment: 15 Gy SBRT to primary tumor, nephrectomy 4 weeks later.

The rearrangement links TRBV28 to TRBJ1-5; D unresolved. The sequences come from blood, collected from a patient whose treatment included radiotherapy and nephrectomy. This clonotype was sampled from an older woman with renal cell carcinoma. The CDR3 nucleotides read TGTGCCAGCAGTTTAGGAAGGTCCCAACGGACCCAGCATTTT. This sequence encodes CASSLGRSQRTQHF.